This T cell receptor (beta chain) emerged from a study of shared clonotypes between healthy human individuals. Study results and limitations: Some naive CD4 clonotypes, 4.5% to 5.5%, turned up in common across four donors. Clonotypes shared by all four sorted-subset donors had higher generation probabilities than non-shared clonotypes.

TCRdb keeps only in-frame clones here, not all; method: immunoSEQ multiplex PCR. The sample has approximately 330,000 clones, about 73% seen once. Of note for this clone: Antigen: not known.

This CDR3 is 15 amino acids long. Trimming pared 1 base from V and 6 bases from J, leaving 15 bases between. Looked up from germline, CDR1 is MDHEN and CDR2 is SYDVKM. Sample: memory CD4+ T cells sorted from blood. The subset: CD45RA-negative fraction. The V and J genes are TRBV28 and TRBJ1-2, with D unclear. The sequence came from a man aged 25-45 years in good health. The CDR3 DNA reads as TGTGCCAGCAGTTTATATGGGAAACAGCGCGATGGCTACACCTTC. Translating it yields CASSLYGKQRDGYTF.